Following are 31 T cell receptor beta chains from one sample sequenced in a study of shared clonotypes between healthy human individuals. Assay used: immunoSEQ multiplex PCR; TCRdb lists only in-frame clones, some missing. The data hold roughly 76,000 clones, with around 57% observed a single time. The sequenced sample was memory CD8+ T cells sorted from blood. The subset was: CD45RO+ cells pooled with CCR7-negative TemRA cells. The source is a young man in good health.

This chain joins TRBV6-5 and TRBJ2-7; 7 bases fit TRBD2. J lost 6 bases, V lost 5 bases, and 7 bases had no gene match. This CDR3 comprises 13 residues. In germline, CDR1 is MNHEY, CDR2 SVGAGI. The CDR3 bases are TGTGCCAGCAGTCGGGGGACGGGGGGCGAGCAGTACTTC. This sequence encodes CASSRGTGGEQYF.

This clone occurred once. This chain uses TRBV4-3 with TRBJ2-1; TRBD2 matches at 13 bases. The CDR3 spans 17 residues. The junction had 7 bases not matched to a gene; V was cut back by 1 base and J by 7 bases. Germline V CDR1 and CDR2: LGHNA, YSLEER. CDR3: CASSQAGLAGAKNEQFF. The CDR3 DNA reads TGCGCCAGCAGCCAAGCCGGACTAGCGGGAGCTAAAAATGAGCAGTTCTTC.

CDR3 residues: CASSEEPVIYEQYF. The CDR3 DNA reads TGTGCCAGCAGTGAGGAACCCGTCATCTACGAGCAGTACTTC. This chain connects TRBV2 to TRBJ2-7; no clear D. The CDR3 is made up of 14 amino acids. The V and J ends lost 3 bases and 3 bases respectively, with 12 bases between them. Germline assignment: CDR1 SNHLY and CDR2 FYNNEI.

The gene calls are TRBV15 and TRBJ2-1; perhaps TRBD1 as D (6 bases). In germline, CDR1 is LNHNV, CDR2 YYDKDF (reference sequence). The CDR3 covers 19 residues. V lost 4 bases, J lost 3 bases, and 25 bases lay in between. The CDR3 sequence: CATSTIRGTGYEGYNEQFF. CDR3 sequence (DNA): TGTGCCACCAGCACCATTAGGGGAACAGGGTATGAAGGCTACAATGAGCAGTTCTTC.

This sequence joins TRBV25-1 and TRBJ2-7; D is undetermined. Deletions cut 1 base from V and 2 bases from J, with 12 bases between. There are 15 residues in the CDR3. Germline V gene lookup returns CDR1 MGHDK and CDR2 SYGVNS. The CDR3 bases are TGTGCCAGCAGTGAATCTAAGGTGGCCACCTACGAGCAGTACTTC. Translated: CASSESKVATYEQYF.

J is TRBJ1-1 and V is TRBV5-6; 10 nucleotides line up with TRBD1. V was pared by 3 bases and J by 7 bases, with 6 bases of the junction left unmatched. Germline V gene lookup returns CDR1 SGHDT and CDR2 YYEEEE. There are 14 residues in the CDR3. The CDR3 reads CASSWGTGAYEAFF. The CDR3 DNA reads as TGTGCCAGCAGCTGGGGGACAGGGGCGTATGAAGCTTTCTTT. Full variable domain (missing parts from reference TRBV5-6 and TRBJ1-1): DAGVTQSPTHLIKTRGQQVTLRCSPKSGHDTVSWYQQALGQGPQFIFQYYEEEERQRGNFPDRFSGHQFPNYSSELNVNALLLGDSALYLCASSWGTGAYEAFFGQGTRLTVV.

This clone appeared a few times. The chain carries TRBV18 and TRBJ2-3, with a tentative D call TRBD1 (6 bases). Germline V CDR1 and CDR2: KGHSH, LQKENI. Trimming left V 5 bases short and J 0 bases short, with 12 bases between. CDR3 length: 15 residues. The CDR3 region has the DNA TGTGCCAGCTCATTGGCAGGGGAAAGCACAGATACGCAGTATTTT. Its translation is CASSLAGESTDTQYF.

The chain is built from TRBV25-1 and TRBJ1-2; D may be TRBD1 (5 bases). CDR1 and CDR2 (germline): MGHDK, SYGVNS. The CDR3 consists of 17 residues. V lost 5 bases to trimming and J lost 4 bases, with 23 bases between them. This CDR3 is CASSLGQGSKTLYGYTF. CDR3 bases: TGTGCCAGCAGTCTTGGCCAGGGCAGTAAAACTCTCTATGGCTACACCTTC.

The rearrangement joins TRBV5-6 to TRBJ2-7, with TRBD2 matching 7 bases. In germline, CDR1 is SGHDT, CDR2 YYEEEE. The CDR3 is 15 amino acids. V was pared by 0 bases and J by 1 base, with 4 bases of the junction left unmatched. Here the CDR3 reads CASSLGGAGSYEQYF. CDR3 coding DNA: TGTGCCAGCAGCTTGGGGGGAGCGGGATCCTACGAGCAGTACTTC. The complete variable domain, with remaining parts taken from reference TRBV5-6 and TRBJ2-7, reads DAGVTQSPTHLIKTRGQQVTLRCSPKSGHDTVSWYQQALGQGPQFIFQYYEEEERQRGNFPDRFSGHQFPNYSSELNVNALLLGDSALYLCASSLGGAGSYEQYFGPGTRLTVT.

In its sample, this clone was seen a few times. CDR3 nucleotides: TGCGCCAGCAGCCAAGACCTCCTTGGCAATGAGCAGTTCTTC. Translated, it gives CASSQDLLGNEQFF. V and J are TRBV4-3 and TRBJ2-1; D is ambiguous. The V gene's germline CDR1 is LGHNA and CDR2 YSLEER. The CDR3 sequence is 14 residues long. V was trimmed by 0 bases and J by 6 bases, leaving 9 bases between them.

The chain recombines TRBV9 with TRBJ1-1; D unresolved. The CDR3 is made up of 13 amino acids. Deletions cut 0 bases from V and 10 bases from J, with 13 bases between. Per the germline V gene, CDR1 is SGDLS and CDR2 is YYNGEE. The CDR3 nucleotides read TGTGCCAGCAGCGTAGAATTGTGGGGTGCAGCTTTCTTT. Protein sequence: CASSVELWGAAFF.

The V and J genes are TRBV6-4 and TRBJ2-7; TRBD2 aligns across 13 bases. Losses at the gene ends were 3 bases for V and 5 bases for J; bases not matched to a gene: 1. The CDR3 is made up of 14 amino acids. Germline V gene data show CDR1 as MRHNA and CDR2 as SNTAGT. Here the CDR3 DNA reads TGTGCCAGCAGTGAACTAGCGGGAGGGCACGAGCAGTACTTC. This sequence encodes CASSELAGGHEQYF.

This clone was counted many times. The chain links TRBV7-9 to TRBJ2-1, with 9 bases fitting TRBD2. V lost 4 bases, J lost 4 bases, and 5 bases stayed unmatched. The germline gives CDR1 SEHNR, CDR2 FQNEAQ (reference sequence). The CDR3 runs to 15 residues. CDR3 in amino acids: CASSSTSGIYNEQFF. The DNA for the CDR3 is TGTGCCAGCAGCTCGACTAGCGGAATTTACAATGAGCAGTTCTTC.

The chain has TRBV19 and TRBJ2-7, with D perhaps matching TRBD2 (6 bases). CDR3 length equals 11 residues. The germline V and J ends were trimmed by 8 bases and 2 bases, with 7 bases remaining between them. Germline assignment: CDR1 LNHDA and CDR2 SQIVND (reference sequence). CDR3 DNA sequence: TGTGCCAGTGGAGGGACCTACGAGCAGTACTTC. As protein: CASGGTYEQYF.

The V call is TRBV5-1, the J call TRBJ2-5; TRBD1 matches at 9 bases. Germline V gene data show CDR1 as SGHRS and CDR2 as YFSETQ. The ends lost 0 bases at V and 3 bases at J; junction bases unmatched: 0. This CDR3 has 14 amino acids. As DNA, the CDR3 is TGCGCCAGCAGCTTGGGACAGGGGGAAGAGACCCAGTACTTC. Translating gives CASSLGQGEETQYF.

The chain recombines TRBV6-4 with TRBJ2-2; 10 bases are a match to TRBD2. Looked up from germline, CDR1 is MRHNA and CDR2 is SNTAGT. Trimming at V came to 6 bases and at J to 4 bases, leaving 2 bases not matched to a gene. CDR3 length: 14 amino acids. The CDR3 protein is CASRLAGSTGELFF. CDR3 coding DNA: TGTGCCAGCAGACTAGCGGGATCCACCGGGGAGCTGTTTTTT.

The chain uses TRBV5-5 and TRBJ2-7, with 8 bases fitting TRBD2. The V gene's germline CDR1 is SGHKS and CDR2 YYEKEE (reference sequence). The CDR3 runs to 14 residues. The J segment lost 2 bases and the V segment lost 2 bases, leaving 3 bases of the junction unmatched. The CDR3 DNA reads as TGTGCCAGCAGCTTCCTAGCGGGCACCTACGAGCAGTACTTC. It specifies CASSFLAGTYEQYF.

V usage is TRBV30 and J usage is TRBJ2-7, with D maybe TRBD1 (6 bases). This CDR3 has 15 residues. The germline V and J ends were trimmed by 1 base and 5 bases, with 18 bases remaining between them. Germline V gene data show CDR1 as GTSNPN and CDR2 as SVGIG (reference sequence). The chain's CDR3 is CAWSATMNRDHEQYF. CDR3 coding DNA: TGTGCCTGGAGTGCTACCATGAACAGGGACCACGAGCAGTACTTC.

J is TRBJ2-1 and V is TRBV7-3; D remains unclear. V shed 2 bases and J shed 0 bases, with 8 bases lying between them. The CDR3 runs 15 residues. Germline V gene lookup returns CDR1 SGHTA and CDR2 FQGTGA. CDR3 region: CASSLAAFSYNEQFF. The DNA of the CDR3 is TGTGCCAGCAGCTTAGCGGCGTTCTCCTACAATGAGCAGTTCTTC.

The J gene is TRBJ2-3, the V gene TRBV25-1, with 8 bases aligning to TRBD1. Looked up from germline, CDR1 is MGHDK and CDR2 is SYGVNS. This CDR3 contains 14 residues. The V and J ends lost 6 bases and 3 bases, in that order; junction bases with no gene match: 5. CDR3 in DNA: TGTGCCAGCAGAGGGACAGGCACTACAGATACGCAGTATTTT. Protein sequence: CASRGTGTTDTQYF.

V usage is TRBV6-1 and J usage is TRBJ1-5; 7 bases align to TRBD1. The CDR3 runs 18 residues. CDR1 and CDR2 (germline): MNHNS, SASEGT. V gave up 4 bases and J gave up 0 bases; unmatched junction bases: 12. The CDR3 nucleotides read TGTGCCAGCAGTGTAAACAGGGGAGAGGGTTATAGCAATCAGCCCCAGCATTTT. Encoded protein: CASSVNRGEGYSNQPQHF.

This rearrangement joins TRBV28 to TRBJ2-4; tentative D call: TRBD1 (5 bases). With 5 bases removed from V and 8 bases from J, the gap between germline ends came to 13 bases. Germline CDR1 reads MDHEN; CDR2 reads SYDVKM. There are 13 residues in the CDR3. This CDR3 reads CASSLDEGDIQYF. The CDR3 DNA is TGTGCCAGCAGTCTGGACGAAGGGGACATTCAGTACTTC.

The chain carries TRBV19 and TRBJ2-7, with D possibly called TRBD1 or TRBD2 (5 bases each). Germline loops: CDR1 LNHDA, CDR2 SQIVND (reference sequence). V was pared by 10 bases and J by 0 bases, with 10 bases between. CDR3 length equals 12 residues. CDR3 DNA sequence: TGTGCCACCTCCGGGACCTCCTACGAGCAGTACTTC. Translating it yields CATSGTSYEQYF.

The CDR3 region has the DNA TGTGCCAGCTGCCTCGGGGTTTTGCGGGGGAGCACAGATACGCAGTATTTT. It codes for CASCLGVLRGSTDTQYF. The gene calls are TRBV2 and TRBJ2-3; the match to TRBD2 covers 7 bases. Germline loops: CDR1 SNHLY, CDR2 FYNNEI. CDR3 length equals 17 residues. V lost 8 bases to trimming and J lost 0 bases; unmatched junction nucleotides: 14.

This chain links TRBV25-1 with TRBJ2-7; the D is unclear. V was trimmed by 4 bases and J by 2 bases, leaving 12 bases between them. The CDR3 has 14 amino acids. Germline V gives CDR1 MGHDK, CDR2 SYGVNS. CDR3 loop: CASSARLVTYEQYF. The CDR3 DNA is TGTGCCAGCAGTGCACGACTGGTCACCTACGAGCAGTACTTC.

The gene calls are TRBV27 and TRBJ2-1; no clear D gene. This CDR3 contains 13 residues. CDR1 and CDR2 from the germline V gene are MNHEY and SMNVEV (reference sequence). With 6 bases removed from V and 2 bases from J, the gap between germline ends came to 8 bases. Here the CDR3 reads CASSLGAYNEQFF. The DNA of the CDR3 is TGTGCCAGCAGCCTGGGCGCCTACAATGAGCAGTTCTTC.

J is TRBJ2-5 and V is TRBV27, with 9 nucleotides matching TRBD1. Trimming at V came to 4 bases and at J to 2 bases, leaving 5 bases not matched to a gene. The CDR3 is made up of 15 amino acids. The germline V gene encodes CDR1 MNHEY and CDR2 SMNVEV (reference sequence). The CDR3 DNA sequence: TGTGCCAGCAGTTCCGGGACAGGGAATCAAGAGACCCAGTACTTC. It encodes CASSSGTGNQETQYF.

This clone is categorized as medium-sized. This sequence joins TRBV6-6 and TRBJ2-2; 9 positions match TRBD2. CDR3 length: 16 residues. The germline V gene encodes CDR1 MNHNY and CDR2 SVGAGI (reference sequence). V shed 0 bases and J 7 bases; nucleotides not matched to a gene: 6. CDR3 bases: TGTGCCAGCAGTTACTCGCGGGAGGGCCCTGACGGGGAGCTGTTTTTT. Its protein product is CASSYSREGPDGELFF.

The chain has TRBV6-5 and TRBJ2-7; the match to TRBD2 covers 8 bases. From germline, CDR1 is MNHEY and CDR2 SVGAGI. This CDR3 is built from 15 residues. J lost 2 bases, V lost 5 bases, and 8 bases had no gene match. The CDR3 DNA is TGTGCCAGCAGTCGACATAGCGGGACGACCTACGAGCAGTACTTC. As protein: CASSRHSGTTYEQYF.

The rearrangement joins TRBV2 to TRBJ2-3; 14 bases map to TRBD2. Germline values: CDR1 SNHLY, CDR2 FYNNEI. Trimming at V came to 10 bases and at J to 4 bases, leaving 7 bases not matched to a gene. The CDR3 has 15 amino acids. CDR3 nucleotide sequence: TGTGCCACCGGGACTAGCGGGAGCGTCGCAGATACGCAGTATTTT. It yields the protein CATGTSGSVADTQYF.

The chain joins TRBV9 to TRBJ2-6; D not certain. CDR1 and CDR2 (germline): SGDLS, YYNGEE. Trimming pared 3 bases from V and 0 bases from J, leaving 4 bases between. CDR3 length equals 14 residues. CDR3 residues: CASSAISGANVLTF. In DNA, the CDR3 is TGTGCCAGCAGCGCGATCTCTGGGGCCAACGTCCTGACTTTC.